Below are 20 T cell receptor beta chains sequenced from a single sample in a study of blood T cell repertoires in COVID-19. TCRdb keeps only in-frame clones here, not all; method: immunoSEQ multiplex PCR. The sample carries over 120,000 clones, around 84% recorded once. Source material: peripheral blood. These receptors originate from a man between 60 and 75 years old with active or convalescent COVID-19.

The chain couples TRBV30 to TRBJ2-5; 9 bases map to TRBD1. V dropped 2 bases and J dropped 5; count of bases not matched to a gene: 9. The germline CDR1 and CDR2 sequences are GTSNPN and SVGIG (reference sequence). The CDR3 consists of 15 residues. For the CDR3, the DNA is TGTGCCTGGAGTTCACCGGGACAGGGATCCGAGACCCAGTACTTC. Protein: CAWSSPGQGSETQYF.

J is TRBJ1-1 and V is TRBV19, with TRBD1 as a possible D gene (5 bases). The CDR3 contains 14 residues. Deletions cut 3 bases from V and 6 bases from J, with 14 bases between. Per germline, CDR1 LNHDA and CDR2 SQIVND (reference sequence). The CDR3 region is CASSIGRGGAEAFF. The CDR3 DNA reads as TGTGCCAGTAGTATCGGACGGGGAGGGGCTGAAGCTTTCTTT.

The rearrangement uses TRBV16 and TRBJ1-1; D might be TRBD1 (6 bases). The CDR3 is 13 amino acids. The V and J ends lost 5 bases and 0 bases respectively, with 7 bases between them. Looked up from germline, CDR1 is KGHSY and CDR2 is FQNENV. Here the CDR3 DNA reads TGTGCCAGCAGCAGGGGGATGAACACTGAAGCTTTCTTT. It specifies CASSRGMNTEAFF.

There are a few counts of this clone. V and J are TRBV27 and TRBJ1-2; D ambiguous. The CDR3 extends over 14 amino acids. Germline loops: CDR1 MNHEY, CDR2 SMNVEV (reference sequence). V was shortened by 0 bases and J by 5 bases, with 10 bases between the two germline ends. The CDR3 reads CASSLSRNAYGYTF. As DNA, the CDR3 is TGTGCCAGCAGTTTATCCAGGAACGCGTATGGCTACACCTTC.

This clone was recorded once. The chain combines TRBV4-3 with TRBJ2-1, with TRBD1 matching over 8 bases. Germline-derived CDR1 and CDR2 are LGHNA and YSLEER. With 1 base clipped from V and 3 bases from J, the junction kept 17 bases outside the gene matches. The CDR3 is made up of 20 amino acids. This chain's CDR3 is CASSQGYTGGTSKNYNEQFF. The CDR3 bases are TGCGCCAGCAGCCAAGGTTACACAGGGGGGACCAGTAAGAACTACAATGAGCAGTTCTTC.

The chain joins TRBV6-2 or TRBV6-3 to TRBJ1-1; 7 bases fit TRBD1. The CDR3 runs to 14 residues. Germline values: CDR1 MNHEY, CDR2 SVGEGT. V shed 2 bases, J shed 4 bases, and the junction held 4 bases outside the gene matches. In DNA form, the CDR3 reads TGTGCCAGCAGTTACGTCACAGGGGTCACTGAAGCTTTCTTT. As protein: CASSYVTGVTEAFF.

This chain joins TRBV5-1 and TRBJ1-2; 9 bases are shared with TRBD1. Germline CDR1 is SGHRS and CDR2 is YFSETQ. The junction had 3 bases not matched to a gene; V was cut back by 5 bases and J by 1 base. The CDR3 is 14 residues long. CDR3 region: CASRRTGDNYGYTF. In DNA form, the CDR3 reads TGCGCCAGCAGGAGGACAGGGGATAACTATGGCTACACCTTC.

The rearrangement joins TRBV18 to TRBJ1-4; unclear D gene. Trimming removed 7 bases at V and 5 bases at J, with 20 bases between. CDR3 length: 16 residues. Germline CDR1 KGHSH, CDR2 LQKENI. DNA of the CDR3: TGTGCCAGCTGTCCCGGGATGGTTCAAGGCAATGAAAAACTGTTTTTT. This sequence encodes CASCPGMVQGNEKLFF. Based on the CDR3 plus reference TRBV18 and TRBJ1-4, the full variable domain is NAGVMQNPRHLVRRRGQEARLRCSPMKGHSHVYWYRQLPEEGLKFMVYLQKENIIDESGMPKERFSAEFPKEGPSILRIQQVVRGDSAAYFCASCPGMVQGNEKLFFGSGTQLSVL.

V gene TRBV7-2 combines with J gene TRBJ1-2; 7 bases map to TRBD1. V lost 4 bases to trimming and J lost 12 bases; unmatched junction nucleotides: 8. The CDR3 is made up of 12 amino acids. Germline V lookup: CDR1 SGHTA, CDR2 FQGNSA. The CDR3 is CASSSYTGDNTF. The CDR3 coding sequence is TGTGCCAGCAGCTCATATACAGGGGACAACACCTTC.

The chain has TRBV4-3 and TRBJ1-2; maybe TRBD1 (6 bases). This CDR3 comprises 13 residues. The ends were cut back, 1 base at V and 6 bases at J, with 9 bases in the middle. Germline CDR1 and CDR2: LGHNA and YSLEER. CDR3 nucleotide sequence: TGCGCCAGCAGCCAAGTCCGACAGGATGGCTACACCTTC. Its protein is CASSQVRQDGYTF.

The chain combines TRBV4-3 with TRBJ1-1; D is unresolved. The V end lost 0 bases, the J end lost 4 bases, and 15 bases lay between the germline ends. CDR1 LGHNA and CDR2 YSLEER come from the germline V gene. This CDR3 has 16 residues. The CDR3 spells CASSQDRSLLSTEAFF. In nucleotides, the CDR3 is TGCGCCAGCAGCCAAGATCGGAGCCTCTTGAGCACTGAAGCTTTCTTT.

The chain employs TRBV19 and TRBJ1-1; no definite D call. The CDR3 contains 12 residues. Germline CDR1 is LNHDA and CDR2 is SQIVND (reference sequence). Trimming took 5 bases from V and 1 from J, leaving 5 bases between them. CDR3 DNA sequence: TGTGCCAGTAGTGAGCGGAACACTGAAGCTTTCTTT. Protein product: CASSERNTEAFF.

For the CDR3, the DNA is TGTGCCAGCAGTAGAATGGACAGGAAGAAGGACTATGGCTACACCTTC. It codes for CASSRMDRKKDYGYTF. V gene TRBV21-1 combines with J gene TRBJ1-2; the table's D gene call, TRBD1, was not cross checked with the DNA. TRBV21-1 is a known pseudogene. This CDR3 is built from 16 residues.

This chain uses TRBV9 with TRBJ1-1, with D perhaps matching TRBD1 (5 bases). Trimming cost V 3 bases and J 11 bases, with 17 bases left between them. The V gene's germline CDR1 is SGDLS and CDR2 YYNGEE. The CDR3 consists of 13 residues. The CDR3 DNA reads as TGTGCCAGCAGCGAGCGGGGACTAGGGGACGCTTTCTTT. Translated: CASSERGLGDAFF.

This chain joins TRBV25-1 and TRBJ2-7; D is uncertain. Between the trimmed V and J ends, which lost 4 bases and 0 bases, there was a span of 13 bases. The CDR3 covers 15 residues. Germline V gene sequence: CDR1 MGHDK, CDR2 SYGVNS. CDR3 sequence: CASSASGYSSYEQYF. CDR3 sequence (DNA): TGTGCCAGCAGTGCGAGTGGCTACAGCTCCTACGAGCAGTACTTC.

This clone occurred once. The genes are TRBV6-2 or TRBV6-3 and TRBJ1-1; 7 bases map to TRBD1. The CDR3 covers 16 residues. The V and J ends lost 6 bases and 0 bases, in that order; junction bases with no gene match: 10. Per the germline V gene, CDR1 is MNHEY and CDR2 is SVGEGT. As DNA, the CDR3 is TGTGCCAGCAGCCTCCGGGACAGCTTGTTGAACACTGAAGCTTTCTTT. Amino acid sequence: CASSLRDSLLNTEAFF.

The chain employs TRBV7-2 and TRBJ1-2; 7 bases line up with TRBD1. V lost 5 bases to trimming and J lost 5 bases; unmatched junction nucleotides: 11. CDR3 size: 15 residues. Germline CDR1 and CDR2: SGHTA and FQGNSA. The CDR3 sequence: CASSPDTGAWYGYTF. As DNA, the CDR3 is TGTGCCAGCAGCCCTGACACAGGGGCATGGTATGGCTACACCTTC.

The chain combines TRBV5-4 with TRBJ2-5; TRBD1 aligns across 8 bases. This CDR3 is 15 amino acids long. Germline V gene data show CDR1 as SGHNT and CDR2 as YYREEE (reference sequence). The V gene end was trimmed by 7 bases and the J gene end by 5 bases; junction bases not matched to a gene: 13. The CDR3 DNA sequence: TGTGCCAGCCGGCGACAGGGGAGTAGGTTGGAGACCCAGTACTTC. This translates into CASRRQGSRLETQYF.

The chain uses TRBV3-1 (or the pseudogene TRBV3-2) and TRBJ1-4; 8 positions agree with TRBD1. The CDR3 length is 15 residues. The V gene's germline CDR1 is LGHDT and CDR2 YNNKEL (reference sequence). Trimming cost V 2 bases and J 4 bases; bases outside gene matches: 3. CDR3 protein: CASSQLGTGNEKLFF. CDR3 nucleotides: TGTGCCAGCAGCCAACTCGGGACAGGTAATGAAAAACTGTTTTTT.

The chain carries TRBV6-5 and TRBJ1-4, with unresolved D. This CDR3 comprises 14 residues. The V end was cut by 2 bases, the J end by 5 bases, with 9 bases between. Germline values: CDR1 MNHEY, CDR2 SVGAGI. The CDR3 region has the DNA TGTGCCAGCAGTTACAACAGTAAGAATGAAAAACTGTTTTTT. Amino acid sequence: CASSYNSKNEKLFF.